Presented here are 9 T cell receptor beta chains from one specimen sequenced in a study of CD8 T cells in Susac syndrome. With random hexamers, about 0.5 to 1 ug RNA was reverse transcribed. From the immunoSEQ multiplex PCR reads, TCRdb called clonotypes with MiXCR, one entry per CDR3 protein. The sample lists 150,000 to 200,000 distinct CDR3 sequences, 95% occurring once. Sequencing input: CD8+ T cells from PBMCs. The receptors were sampled from a human donor with multiple sclerosis.

V gene TRBV20-1 combines with J gene TRBJ1-2; D gene ambiguous. The CDR3 is made up of 9 amino acids. Trimming removed 7 bases at V and 6 bases at J, with 6 bases between. CDR1 is DFQATT, CDR2 SNEGSKA, per germline (reference sequence). CDR3 DNA: TGCAGTGGATACAATGGCTACACCTTC. It codes for CSGYNGYTF.

The V call is TRBV4-2, the J call TRBJ2-1; the D gene is possibly TRBD1 (5 bases). Germline V CDR1 and CDR2: LGHNA, YNFKEQ. V lost 0 bases and J lost 3, with 9 bases in between. The CDR3 has 15 amino acids. The CDR3 spells CASSQDPTDYNEQFF. The CDR3 nucleotides read TGTGCCAGCAGCCAAGACCCGACAGACTACAATGAGCAGTTCTTC.

The chain links TRBV29-1 to TRBJ1-1, with 8 bases fitting TRBD1. The CDR3 runs to 12 residues. Germline trimming cut 2 bases from V and 5 bases from J; bases unmatched to any gene: 1. Germline lookup yields CDR1 SQVTM and CDR2 ANQGSEA. The CDR3 spells CSVEQGATEAFF. The CDR3 nucleotides read TGCAGCGTTGAACAGGGGGCGACTGAAGCTTTCTTT.

CDR3 loop: CSVGIDSNTEAFF. CDR3 coding DNA: TGCAGCGTCGGTATTGACAGTAACACTGAAGCTTTCTTT. This chain links TRBV29-1 with TRBJ1-1, with a possible D match to TRBD1 (5 bases). Trimming removed 6 bases from V and 2 bases from J, with 13 bases in between. This CDR3 contains 13 residues. Germline CDR1 is SQVTM and CDR2 is ANQGSEA.

The gene calls are TRBV5-1 and TRBJ1-1, with 8 nucleotides matching TRBD1. Germline values: CDR1 SGHRS, CDR2 YFSETQ. There are 18 residues in the CDR3. Trimming took 0 bases from V and 0 from J; bases not matched to a gene: 10. In DNA form, the CDR3 reads TGCGCCAGCAGCTTGGAATCGACAGGGGCACCTCTGAACACTGAAGCTTTCTTT. Translated, it gives CASSLESTGAPLNTEAFF.

The chain recombines TRBV18 with TRBJ1-2; D not certain. Germline assignment: CDR1 KGHSH and CDR2 LQKENI. The CDR3 has 14 amino acids. V was clipped by 0 bases and J by 6 bases, with 11 bases between them. The CDR3 loop reads CASSPPDGFDGYTF. The CDR3 nucleotides are TGTGCCAGCTCACCACCTGATGGGTTCGATGGCTACACCTTC.

This chain links TRBV30 with TRBJ2-2; 13 bases fit TRBD2. V was pared by 6 bases and J by 7 bases, with 5 bases of the junction left unmatched. The CDR3 loop spans 14 amino acids. Per germline, CDR1 GTSNPN and CDR2 SVGIG (reference sequence). The CDR3 here is CACTGLAGDGELFF. The CDR3 DNA follows: TGTGCCTGCACCGGACTAGCGGGGGACGGGGAGCTGTTTTTT.

The chain recombines TRBV7-8 with TRBJ1-2; D gene uncertain. This CDR3 spans 16 amino acids. Trimming stripped 3 bases from V and 7 bases from J, with 21 bases between. Germline assignment: CDR1 SGHVS and CDR2 FQNEAQ. CDR3 sequence: CASSFSGSRQPIGYTF. CDR3 bases: TGTGCCAGCAGCTTCTCCGGGAGCAGACAACCCATTGGCTACACCTTC.

This clonotype was picked up one time. The rearrangement uses TRBV9 and TRBJ2-7, with D perhaps TRBD1 or TRBD2 (5 bases each). The germline V gene encodes CDR1 SGDLS and CDR2 YYNGEE. This CDR3 has 14 amino acids. With 4 bases removed from V and 2 bases from J, the gap between germline ends came to 13 bases. In DNA form, the CDR3 reads TGTGCCAGCAGCTCTGGGACGGACACCTACGAGCAGTACTTC. Its translation is CASSSGTDTYEQYF.